The next 32 T cell receptor beta chains were all read from a single sample in a study of tissue T cells after allogeneic stem cell transplantation. Repertoires were generated with immunoSEQ multiplex PCR, while TCRdb's copy carries only in-frame clones and drops some. The table records around 1,800 clones, roughly half of them present only once. The time point here: mouse harvest day 14 after allogeneic transplant. The graft held 10^6 splenic CD5+ T cells and 10^7 T-cell-depleted bone marrow cells. Sequencing input: blood. These receptors all stem from a female BALB/c mouse given C57BL/6 T cells with graft-versus-host disease after an allogeneic hematopoietic cell transplant.

Concerning this clone itself: Each gene name is a mouse one. The read terminates 1 residue ahead of where the CDR3 ends, so the germline J gene completes it. J is TRBJ2-3 and V is TRBV31, with 9 bases that match TRBD2. Germline values: CDR1 GKSSPN, CDR2 SITVG. Trimming at V came to 5 bases and at J to 1 base, leaving 1 base not matched to a gene. This CDR3 contains 13 residues. This CDR3 is CAWGDWGAETLYF. The covered CDR3 bases are TGTGCCTGGGGGGACTGGGGTGCAGAAACGCTGTAT.

Worth noting for this clone: Gene names follow the mouse nomenclature. The read halts 1 residue ahead of the CDR3 end, with the missing end drawn from the germline J gene. This chain links TRBV19 with TRBJ2-7; TRBD1 might be the D (5 bases). The CDR3 is made up of 12 amino acids. Germline CDR1 is FNHDT and CDR2 is SITEND (reference sequence). Trimming took 2 bases from V and 4 from J, leaving 7 bases between them. The CDR3 DNA, read in part, is TGTGCCAGCAGTATCGACAGATATGAACAGTAC. Protein sequence: CASSIDRYEQY. The CDR3 as a whole reads CASSIDRYEQYF.

By proportion, this clone is large. Gene names follow the mouse nomenclature. The read terminates 1 residue ahead of where the CDR3 ends, so the germline J gene completes it. The rearrangement links TRBV13-3 to TRBJ2-7; D is unresolved. Per germline, CDR1 NNHDY and CDR2 SYVADS. The V end lost 5 bases, the J end lost 2 bases, and 11 bases lay between the germline ends. There are 13 residues in the CDR3. Incomplete CDR3 DNA: TGTGCCAGCAGCCCCAATGGGCCCTATGAACAGTAC. The encoded protein is CASSPNGPYEQY. The CDR3 in its entirety is CASSPNGPYEQYF.

This clone has just a few counts. Gene names and germline refer to mouse. The read ends 1 residue early relative to the CDR3; the germline J gene fills the gap. This chain uses TRBV3 with TRBJ2-7; D not certain. Germline assignment: CDR1 SNHLY and CDR2 FYNGKV (reference sequence). The CDR3 sequence is 13 residues long. Trimming removed 0 bases from V and 7 bases from J, with 10 bases in between. The chain's CDR3 is CASSLARGGEQYF. The part of the CDR3 DNA that was read is TGTGCCAGCAGCTTAGCGCGGGGAGGGGAACAGTAC.

As concerns this clone: Genes and germline come from the mouse. The read terminates 1 residue ahead of where the CDR3 ends, so the germline J gene completes it. The chain links TRBV26 to TRBJ1-1; 10 bases map to TRBD1. Per germline, CDR1 KGHPV and CDR2 FQNQEV (reference sequence). The CDR3 covers 12 residues. V lost 4 bases, J lost 7 bases, and 0 bases stayed unmatched. The CDR3: CASSRDRGEVFF. The DNA read from the CDR3 is TGTGCCAGCAGTCGGGACAGGGGAGAAGTCTTC.

To note about this clone: The genes are named according to mouse. The CDR3 end is not reached by the read, which stops 1 residue before it; the germline J gene fills it in. The gene calls are TRBV4 and TRBJ2-7; D is uncertain. Between the trimmed V and J ends, which lost 3 bases and 6 bases, there was a span of 0 bases. Germline lookup yields CDR1 LGHDT and CDR2 YNNKQL (reference sequence). The CDR3 has 9 amino acids. CDR3 region: CASSYEQYF. The DNA read from the CDR3 is TGTGCCAGCAGCTATGAACAGTAC.

This clone was seen a handful of times. Here the gene names and germline are mouse. Incomplete CDR3 DNA: TGTGCCAGCAGTGGGCCGGGACGGATTTCCAACGAAAGATTATTT. Residues: CASSGPGRISNERLF. The entire CDR3 sequence reads CASSGPGRISNERLFF. This chain links TRBV13-1 with TRBJ1-4; D is perhaps TRBD1 (5 bases). Sequencing ends 1 residue short of the CDR3 end; the germline J gene provides the rest. The CDR3 runs to 16 residues. CDR1 and CDR2 (germline): NSHNY, SYGAGN. Between the trimmed V and J ends, which lost 3 bases and 0 bases, there was a span of 12 bases.

This clone has only a few counts. The genes are named according to mouse. Coverage ceases 1 residue before the CDR3 finishes, and the germline J gene fills in the end. The V gene is TRBV13-3, the J gene TRBJ1-3; no firm D call. The CDR3 contains 13 residues. The germline V gene has CDR1 NNHDY and CDR2 SYVADS. V lost 6 bases and J 0 bases, leaving 7 bases between the germline ends. CDR3: CASNQNSGNTLYF. Partial CDR3 DNA: TGTGCCAGCAACCAAAATTCTGGAAATACGCTCTAT.

As for this clone: Mouse gene names and germline throughout. Coverage ceases 1 residue before the CDR3 finishes, and the germline J gene fills in the end. This rearrangement joins TRBV16 to TRBJ1-1; 7 nucleotides align to TRBD1. J was trimmed by 5 bases and V by 5 bases; bases with no gene match: 2. The CDR3 spans 12 residues. CDR1 and CDR2 (germline): SGHSA, FRNQAP. Partial CDR3 DNA: TGTGCAAGCAGCCTGACAGGGACAGAAGTCTTC. This sequence encodes CASSLTGTEVF. The full CDR3 protein reads CASSLTGTEVFF.

To note about this clone: Mouse names are used for the genes. The read falls 1 residue short of the CDR3 end, and the missing part is taken from the germline J gene. The genes are TRBV16 and TRBJ2-4, with D perhaps matching TRBD1 or TRBD2 (5 bases each). V was clipped by 5 bases and J by 0 bases, with 6 bases between them. Germline V lookup: CDR1 SGHSA, CDR2 FRNQAP. CDR3 length: 13 amino acids. CDR3 sequence reads: CASSGDSQNTLYF. The CDR3 DNA, read in part, is TGTGCAAGCAGCGGGGACAGTCAAAACACCTTGTAC.

Comment on this clone: Gene names are mouse gene names. Read coverage stops 1 residue before the CDR3 terminus; the germline J gene supplies the remainder. The rearrangement joins TRBV4 to TRBJ2-1; 10 positions agree with TRBD1. The CDR3 totals 15 residues. Germline CDR1 reads LGHDT; CDR2 reads YNNKQL (reference sequence). Germline trimming cut 5 bases from V and 5 bases from J; bases unmatched to any gene: 6. CDR3 sequence: CASSGTGAQDAEQFF. The part of the CDR3 DNA that was read is TGTGCCAGCAGCGGGACAGGGGCGCAGGATGCTGAGCAGTTC.

Within the sample, this clone is large. Gene names and germline refer to mouse. The missing CDR3 end, 1 residue past where the read stops, is filled in from the germline J gene. V usage is TRBV1 and J usage is TRBJ2-7, with D perhaps TRBD1 or TRBD2 (5 bases each). Germline loops: CDR1 NSQYPW, CDR2 LRSPGD (reference sequence). There are 14 residues in the CDR3. V was cut by 3 bases and J by 0 bases, with 9 bases left in between. This CDR3 is CTCSARGSSYEQYF. The CDR3 bases that were read are TGCACCTGCAGTGCCCGGGGGAGCTCCTATGAACAGTAC.

A remark on this clone: Here the gene names and germline are mouse. The CDR3 is cut off 1 residue early in the read; its end comes from the germline J gene. The chain recombines TRBV26 with TRBJ2-4; D is unresolved. This CDR3 has 11 amino acids. Germline V CDR1 and CDR2: KGHPV, FQNQEV (reference sequence). With 3 bases removed from V and 2 bases from J, the gap between germline ends came to 0 bases. The CDR3 here is CASSLQNTLYF. The CDR3 bases that were read are TGTGCCAGCAGTCTTCAAAACACCTTGTAC.

Turning to this clone: Each gene name is a mouse one. The CDR3 goes on 1 residue after the read ends, and that part is filled in from the germline J gene. The V gene is TRBV12-2, the J gene TRBJ1-3; D gene unclear. CDR3 length equals 12 residues. V was shortened by 6 bases and J by 0 bases, with 5 bases between the two germline ends. CDR1 is SGHLS and CDR2 is HYDKME in the germline V gene. The DNA read from the CDR3 is TGTGCCAGCCGGGCTTCTGGAAATACGCTCTAT. This gives the protein CASRASGNTLY. The entire CDR3 sequence reads CASRASGNTLYF.

In this sample, this clone is large. The gene symbols are mouse symbols. The CDR3 end lies 1 residue beyond the end of the read and is filled in from the germline J gene. The chain combines TRBV29 with TRBJ2-1; TRBD1 agrees at 8 bases. The CDR3 is 13 amino acids. In germline, CDR1 is MSHET, CDR2 SYDVDS. V was clipped by 9 bases and J by 1 base; unmatched bases: 2. The part of the CDR3 DNA that was read is TGTGCTAGAGACAGGGGAAACTATGCTGAGCAGTTC. It encodes CARDRGNYAEQF. The full CDR3 is CARDRGNYAEQFF.

About this clone: The gene symbols are mouse symbols. CDR3 sequence reads: CASSLYRGNTEVFF. The CDR3 DNA, read in part, is TGTGCCAGCAGTCTGTACAGGGGAAACACAGAAGTCTTC. V usage is TRBV26 and J usage is TRBJ1-1, with 7 bases aligning to TRBD1. The read falls 1 residue short of the CDR3 end, and the missing part is taken from the germline J gene. Looked up from germline, CDR1 is KGHPV and CDR2 is FQNQEV (reference sequence). This CDR3 has 14 residues. Germline trimming cut 1 base from V and 1 base from J; bases unmatched to any gene: 0.

With respect to this clone: Gene labels here are mouse ones. The read falls 1 residue short of the CDR3 end, and the missing part is taken from the germline J gene. V gene TRBV26 combines with J gene TRBJ1-3, with TRBD1 as a possible D gene (5 bases). This CDR3 spans 14 amino acids. CDR1 is KGHPV, CDR2 FQNQEV, per germline (reference sequence). Deletions cut 3 bases from V and 2 bases from J, with 8 bases between. CDR3 in amino acids: CASSLRGTGNTLYF. The covered CDR3 bases are TGTGCCAGCAGTCTACGGGGGACTGGAAATACGCTCTAT. The full variable domain, in which reference TRBV26 and TRBJ1-3 provide the parts outside the CDR3, is NSKVIQTPRYLVKGQGQKAKMRCIPEKGHPVVFWYQQNKNNEFKFLINFQNQEVLQQIDMTEKRFSAECPSNSPCSLEIQSSEAGDSALYLCASSLRGTGNTLYFGEGSRLIVV.

To note about this clone: Gene and germline names: mouse. The observed sequence ends 1 residue before the CDR3 terminus, with the missing tail filled in from the germline J gene. The chain uses TRBV13-3 and TRBJ2-5; tentatively, D is TRBD2 (7 bases). The ends were cut back, 0 bases at V and 6 bases at J, with 11 bases in the middle. CDR1 is NNHDY and CDR2 is SYVADS in the germline V gene. The CDR3 runs to 14 residues. The CDR3 sequence: CASSDGGAGDTQYF. The sequenced CDR3 bases are TGTGCCAGCAGTGATGGGGGGGCGGGTGACACCCAGTAC.

As concerns this clone: Germline and genes here are mouse. Read coverage stops 1 residue before the CDR3 terminus; the germline J gene supplies the remainder. The gene calls are TRBV12-1 and TRBJ2-2, with a tentative D call TRBD1 (6 bases). The germline gives CDR1 SGHSN, CDR2 HYEKVE. The CDR3 is made up of 16 amino acids. V was clipped by 3 bases and J by 0 bases, with 13 bases between them. CDR3 loop: CASSSGTFANTGQLYF. CDR3 DNA, as far as it was read: TGTGCCAGCTCTTCCGGGACATTTGCAAACACCGGGCAGCTCTAC.

Details on this clone: Mouse names are used for the genes. The read comes to an end 1 residue before the CDR3 does, leaving the germline J gene to fill in the end. The chain carries TRBV1 and TRBJ1-4; TRBD1 matches at 12 bases. Germline V lookup: CDR1 NSQYPW, CDR2 LRSPGD (reference sequence). CDR3 length equals 17 residues. The V gene end was trimmed by 3 bases and the J gene end by 3 bases; junction bases not matched to a gene: 5. The CDR3 DNA, read in part, is TGCACCTGCAGTGCCAGGGACAGGGGGCGACCCAACGAAAGATTATTT. Translating gives CTCSARDRGRPNERLF. The whole CDR3 region reads CTCSARDRGRPNERLFF.

Concerning this clone itself: Gene names and germline refer to mouse. Read coverage stops 1 residue before the CDR3 terminus; the germline J gene supplies the remainder. The chain links TRBV15 to TRBJ2-2; a weak D match, TRBD1 (5 bases). Germline V gene data show CDR1 as SGHND and CDR2 as FRSKSL. V was cut by 5 bases and J by 1 base, with 8 bases left in between. The CDR3 loop spans 14 amino acids. The DNA read from the CDR3 is TGTGCCAGCAGTCCAGACAGAAACACCGGGCAGCTCTAC. Its protein is CASSPDRNTGQLY. The whole CDR3 sequence is CASSPDRNTGQLYF.

This clone occurred once. Germline and genes here are mouse. The read ends 1 residue early relative to the CDR3; the germline J gene fills the gap. The rearrangement joins TRBV29 to TRBJ1-1; D remains unclear. V lost 2 bases to trimming and J lost 0 bases, with 4 bases between them. The length of the CDR3 is 13 residues. In germline, CDR1 is MSHET, CDR2 SYDVDS. The CDR3 bases that were read are TGTGCTAGCAGTTTAATGGCAAACACAGAAGTCTTC. Protein product: CASSLMANTEVF. The full-length CDR3 reads as CASSLMANTEVFF.

This clone turned up a few times. All gene names here are mouse names. The CDR3 end is not reached by the read, which stops 1 residue before it; the germline J gene fills it in. J is TRBJ1-4 and V is TRBV12-1; 7 bases fit TRBD1. The length of the CDR3 is 16 residues. CDR1 is SGHSN, CDR2 HYEKVE, per germline. The ends lost 3 bases at V and 0 bases at J; junction bases unmatched: 6. The covered CDR3 bases are TGTGCCAGCTCTTGGGACAGCCCCCTTTCCAACGAAAGATTATTT. It translates to CASSWDSPLSNERLF. The whole CDR3 protein is CASSWDSPLSNERLFF.

This clone appeared a few times. Each gene name is a mouse one. Sequencing ends 1 residue short of the CDR3 end; the germline J gene provides the rest. The chain uses TRBV14 and TRBJ2-7; the D gene is possibly TRBD1 (6 bases). Germline V lookup: CDR1 SGHDT, CDR2 FRDEAV. This CDR3 contains 13 residues. V was pared by 4 bases and J by 2 bases, with 10 bases between. The CDR3 loop reads CASSPAGAYEQYF. Incomplete CDR3 DNA: TGTGCCAGCAGTCCCGCAGGGGCCTATGAACAGTAC.

Note on this clone: Here the gene names and germline are mouse. From the germline J gene comes the end of the CDR3, since the read stops 1 residue before it. V and J are TRBV13-3 and TRBJ2-5, with 7 bases fitting TRBD1. This CDR3 has 12 residues. V was clipped by 2 bases and J by 7 bases; unmatched bases: 1. The germline V gene has CDR1 NNHDY and CDR2 SYVADS. The CDR3 DNA, read in part, is TGTGCCAGCAGTGACAGGGGGAACACCCAGTAC. As protein: CASSDRGNTQY. The CDR3 as a whole reads CASSDRGNTQYF.

Worth noting for this clone: Genes here carry mouse names. The read stops 1 residue short of the end of the CDR3; the missing end is completed from the germline J gene. The V call is TRBV16, the J call TRBJ2-5; the D gene could be TRBD1 or TRBD2 (5 bases each). There are 14 residues in the CDR3. The germline V gene encodes CDR1 SGHSA and CDR2 FRNQAP. V lost 7 bases and J lost 6, with 17 bases in between. The CDR3 bases that were read are TGTGCAAGCACTCGCCCGGGGGAGGGGGACACCCAGTAC. It is translated as CASTRPGEGDTQY. The whole CDR3 protein is CASTRPGEGDTQYF.

On this clone itself: Each gene name is a mouse one. Sequencing ends 1 residue short of the CDR3 end; the germline J gene provides the rest. V and J are TRBV13-2 and TRBJ2-1, with 9 bases lining up with TRBD2. The CDR3 runs to 16 residues. CDR1 and CDR2 from the germline V gene are NNHNN and SYGAGS (reference sequence). Unmatched junction bases numbered 4, after V lost 2 bases and J lost 1 base. CDR3 in amino acids: CASGENWGANYAEQFF. The DNA read from the CDR3 is TGTGCCAGCGGTGAGAACTGGGGGGCCAACTATGCTGAGCAGTTC.

A remark on this clone: Gene labels here are mouse ones. The CDR3 extends 1 residue past the end of the read, so its final part is completed from the germline J gene. This rearrangement joins TRBV31 to TRBJ2-7; D is uncertain. The CDR3 contains 12 residues. Germline V gives CDR1 GKSSPN, CDR2 SITVG. V lost 0 bases to trimming and J lost 4 bases, with 7 bases between them. The CDR3 region is CAWSLAWYEQYF. The CDR3 bases that were read are TGTGCCTGGAGTCTAGCCTGGTATGAACAGTAC.

Regarding this clone: Each gene name is a mouse one. The read comes to an end 1 residue before the CDR3 does, leaving the germline J gene to fill in the end. This chain links TRBV3 with TRBJ2-5; 10 nucleotides align to TRBD2. This CDR3 region has 13 residues. With 8 bases clipped from V and 4 bases from J, the junction kept 3 bases outside the gene matches. Per the germline V gene, CDR1 is SNHLY and CDR2 is FYNGKV (reference sequence). The DNA read from the CDR3 is TGTGCCAGCGCCGGGACTGGGGAAGACACCCAGTAC. This codes for CASAGTGEDTQY. The CDR3, in full, reads CASAGTGEDTQYF.

With regard to this clone: Gene names denote mouse genes. The read ends 1 residue shy of where the CDR3 ends; the end is completed using the germline J gene. J is TRBJ2-3 and V is TRBV16; 9 positions match TRBD1. This CDR3 has 15 residues. After removal of 3 bases from V and 4 bases from J, the junction contained 5 bases not matched to a gene. CDR1 SGHSA and CDR2 FRNQAP come from the germline V gene. The DNA read from the CDR3 is TGTGCAAGCAGCTTCGCCGGGACAGGGACAGAAACGCTGTAT. It is translated as CASSFAGTGTETLY. From start to end, the CDR3 is CASSFAGTGTETLYF.

In regard to this clone: Genes and germline come from the mouse. The CDR3 end lies 1 residue beyond the end of the read and is filled in from the germline J gene. V gene TRBV26 combines with J gene TRBJ2-7; TRBD2 is a possible D gene (7 bases). Per the germline V gene, CDR1 is KGHPV and CDR2 is FQNQEV (reference sequence). Deletions cut 0 bases from V and 4 bases from J, with 10 bases between. The CDR3 runs to 14 residues. CDR3 bases read: TGTGCCAGCAGTCTGTCTGGGGGGCATTATGAACAGTAC. It specifies CASSLSGGHYEQY. The full CDR3 sequence reads CASSLSGGHYEQYF.

Regarding this clone: Genes here carry mouse names. CDR3 DNA, as far as it was read: TGTGCCAGCAGTCTTCCGGGACAACAGGCTCCGCTT. Translation gives CASSLPGQQAPL. In full, the CDR3 is CASSLPGQQAPLF. The chain carries TRBV26 and TRBJ1-5; D is perhaps TRBD1 (6 bases). Read data end 1 residue before the CDR3 end; the end is taken from the germline J gene. This CDR3 has 13 residues. V lost 3 bases to trimming and J lost 7 bases, with 10 bases between them. CDR1 is KGHPV and CDR2 is FQNQEV in the germline V gene (reference sequence).